The 22 T cell receptor beta chains in this list originate from one sample, sequenced in a study of T-cell reconstitution after alpha-beta-depleted transplantation in children. The authors prepared the TCRbeta library with unique molecular identifiers. TCRdb reprocessed the PCR reads with MiXCR, giving one entry per CDR3 protein. The table lists 700,000 to 950,000 distinct CDR3 sequences, about 16% of them singletons. Source: PBMCs, mostly from graft donor cells, taken 360 days after TCRalphabeta/CD19-depleted stem cell transplant. The receptors originated from a male patient younger than 18 who had a stem cell transplant for acute lymphoblastic leukemia, so the T cells may come from the graft donor.

The chain couples TRBV7-8 to TRBJ1-2; maybe TRBD1 (6 bases). This CDR3 has 13 residues. Germline-derived CDR1 and CDR2 are SGHVS and FQNEAQ. Between the trimmed V and J ends, which lost 1 base and 7 bases, there was a span of 10 bases. The CDR3 DNA sequence: TGTGCCAGCAGCTTAGGCAGGGGACCTGGCTACACCTTC. Its protein is CASSLGRGPGYTF.

CDR3 sequence reads: CASSLSPQPQHF. The CDR3 bases are TGTGCCAGCAGTTTAAGCCCTCAGCCCCAGCATTTT. The chain has TRBV12-3 or TRBV12-4 and TRBJ1-5; D gene uncertain. The CDR3 length is 12 residues. V was pared by 2 bases and J by 6 bases, with 5 bases between.

This clonotype was counted only a few times. This chain links TRBV12-3 or TRBV12-4 with TRBJ2-3, with 9 bases aligning to TRBD1. This CDR3 is built from 16 residues. Trimming removed 3 bases from V and 3 bases from J; junction bases left unmatched: 7. The CDR3 sequence is CASSFPTGGDTDTQYF. The CDR3 DNA follows: TGTGCCAGCAGTTTCCCGACAGGGGGTGATACAGATACGCAGTATTTT.

This clonotype was picked up a small number of times. The chain carries TRBV28 and TRBJ2-7; 8 nucleotides match TRBD2. Per germline, CDR1 MDHEN and CDR2 SYDVKM. With 7 bases clipped from V and 3 bases from J, the junction kept 8 bases outside the gene matches. The CDR3 extends over 14 amino acids. The CDR3 nucleotides read TGTGCCAGCAACCCCCGGGGGGGCCTCTACGAGCAGTACTTC. Its protein product is CASNPRGGLYEQYF.

This clonotype appeared many times. The chain uses TRBV7-9 and TRBJ2-7; D call uncertain. Trimming cost V 2 bases and J 0 bases, with 11 bases left between them. Germline CDR1 reads SEHNR; CDR2 reads FQNEAQ (reference sequence). This CDR3 comprises 15 residues. The CDR3 loop is CASSLYAESSYEQYF. The CDR3 DNA follows: TGTGCCAGCAGCTTATACGCGGAGAGCTCCTACGAGCAGTACTTC.

V usage is TRBV4-1 and J usage is TRBJ2-7; 9 nucleotides match TRBD1. This CDR3 is built from 15 residues. Germline CDR1 MGHRA, CDR2 YSYEKL. V dropped 2 bases and J dropped 3; count of bases not matched to a gene: 5. This chain's CDR3 is CASSQPGQGGYEQYF. For the CDR3, the DNA is TGCGCCAGCAGCCAACCGGGACAGGGAGGCTACGAGCAGTACTTC.

This chain uses TRBV7-6 with TRBJ1-1; TRBD1 might be the D (6 bases). This CDR3 is built from 17 residues. From germline, CDR1 is SGHVS and CDR2 FNYEAQ. Trimming took off 0 bases at V and 10 bases at J, with 24 bases between the two ends. The CDR3 here is CASSLAIGRGAWVRAFF. DNA of the CDR3: TGTGCCAGCAGCTTAGCGATTGGACGGGGGGCTTGGGTGAGAGCTTTCTTT.

V is TRBV11-2 and J is TRBJ2-1; D is ambiguous. Per the germline V gene, CDR1 is SGHAT and CDR2 is FQNNGV. The CDR3 spans 12 residues. V was trimmed by 3 bases and J by 5 bases, leaving 5 bases between them. This CDR3 is CASSFVHNEQFF. The CDR3 region has the DNA TGTGCCAGCAGCTTCGTACACAATGAGCAGTTCTTC.

The V gene is TRBV2, the J gene TRBJ2-3; D tentatively reads TRBD1 or TRBD2 (6 bases each). CDR1 and CDR2 from the germline V gene are SNHLY and FYNNEI. V dropped 0 bases and J dropped 3 bases, with 13 bases sitting between them. This CDR3 has 16 amino acids. CDR3 sequence reads: CASSEAPGGQTDTQYF. The DNA for the CDR3 is TGTGCCAGCAGTGAAGCGCCTGGGGGGCAAACAGATACGCAGTATTTT.

V gene TRBV19 combines with J gene TRBJ1-1; no clear D. The CDR3 has 14 amino acids. Trimming stripped 7 bases from V and 1 base from J, with 13 bases between. Germline CDR1 LNHDA, CDR2 SQIVND (reference sequence). The DNA for the CDR3 is TGTGCCAGTACCTTCGGCCGCCAGAACACTGAAGCTTTCTTT. Protein: CASTFGRQNTEAFF.

The chain has TRBV2 and TRBJ2-2, with D perhaps matching TRBD1 or TRBD2 (5 bases each). Germline CDR1 reads SNHLY; CDR2 reads FYNNEI. CDR3 length: 15 amino acids. Trimming shortened V by 6 bases and J by 5 bases, and 16 bases separated the two germline ends. The CDR3 spells CASRGPGVETGELFF. CDR3 in DNA: TGTGCCAGCAGGGGACCCGGCGTCGAGACCGGGGAGCTGTTTTTT.

This clonotype has more than one count but fewer than ten. The chain recombines TRBV6-5 with TRBJ2-7; 9 bases are a match to TRBD1. Trimming removed 2 bases from V and 5 bases from J; junction bases left unmatched: 10. The CDR3 is made up of 16 amino acids. Looked up from germline, CDR1 is MNHEY and CDR2 is SVGAGI. In nucleotides, the CDR3 is TGTGCCAGCAGTTACCCTCCGCGGACAGGGGCCGACGAGCAGTACTTC. Translation: CASSYPPRTGADEQYF.

The table lists this clonotype with a few counts. This chain joins TRBV30 and TRBJ2-3, with a possible D match to TRBD2 (6 bases). Trimming removed 5 bases at V and 11 bases at J, with 17 bases between. CDR3 length: 12 residues. The germline gives CDR1 GTSNPN, CDR2 SVGIG (reference sequence). CDR3 sequence: CAWGTFPREQYF. CDR3 bases: TGTGCCTGGGGGACTTTCCCCCGGGAGCAGTATTTT.

This clonotype was counted at least ten times. This sequence joins TRBV20-1 and TRBJ1-5; tentatively, D is TRBD1 (6 bases). V was pared by 2 bases and J by 0 bases, with 14 bases between. Germline CDR1 reads DFQATT; CDR2 reads SNEGSKA (reference sequence). The length of the CDR3 is 16 residues. CDR3 in amino acids: CSARKTGTNSNQPQHF. CDR3 nucleotide sequence: TGCAGTGCTAGAAAAACCGGGACAAATAGCAATCAGCCCCAGCATTTT.

This clonotype occurred a few times. This chain connects TRBV9 to TRBJ2-3, with 9 bases fitting TRBD2. The germline gives CDR1 SGDLS, CDR2 YYNGEE. This CDR3 comprises 15 residues. V dropped 6 bases and J dropped 4; count of bases not matched to a gene: 9. CDR3 nucleotides: TGTGCCAGCACCCGTAGAGGGACTAGCCCAGATACGCAGTATTTT. This encodes CASTRRGTSPDTQYF.

This clonotype was counted only a few times. V usage is TRBV27 and J usage is TRBJ2-2, with 9 bases aligning to TRBD2. The CDR3 is 17 amino acids. CDR1 and CDR2 (germline): MNHEY, SMNVEV (reference sequence). Trimming at V came to 2 bases and at J to 4 bases, leaving 8 bases not matched to a gene. For the CDR3, the DNA is TGTGCCAGCAGTTTAATTCTAGCGGGACCCGCCACCGGGGAGCTGTTTTTT. This sequence encodes CASSLILAGPATGELFF.

The CDR3 DNA is TGCGCCAGCAGCTTACCGGGGAGGGGGATCTCGGCGAACACCGGGGAGCTGTTTTTT. Its protein product is CASSLPGRGISANTGELFF. J is TRBJ2-2 and V is TRBV5-1, with a tentative D call TRBD2 (7 bases). V lost 2 bases and J 0 bases, leaving 20 bases between the germline ends. CDR3 length equals 19 residues. Germline V gene lookup returns CDR1 SGHRS and CDR2 YFSETQ.

The chain carries TRBV9 and TRBJ1-3; D ambiguous. V lost 3 bases and J lost 1, with 17 bases in between. Germline assignment: CDR1 SGDLS and CDR2 YYNGEE. The CDR3 has 17 residues. The CDR3 DNA is TGTGCCAGCAGCGGGAGAGGAAGGGCCGCGTCTGGAAACACCATATATTTT. It encodes CASSGRGRAASGNTIYF.

CDR3 DNA sequence: TGCGCCAGCAGCTCGGAAGAGTTCAGCACAGATACGCAGTATTTT. Translated: CASSSEEFSTDTQYF. The rearrangement links TRBV5-1 to TRBJ2-3; D ambiguous. The CDR3 is made up of 15 amino acids. CDR1 SGHRS and CDR2 YFSETQ come from the germline V gene. Trimming shortened V by 3 bases and J by 0 bases, and 11 bases separated the two germline ends.

The rearrangement uses TRBV4-1 and TRBJ2-1; maybe TRBD1 (5 bases). Germline V lookup: CDR1 MGHRA, CDR2 YSYEKL. The V end lost 7 bases, the J end lost 5 bases, and 12 bases lay between the germline ends. The CDR3 spans 13 residues. The chain's CDR3 is CASKGFRNNEQFF. In nucleotides, the CDR3 is TGCGCCAGCAAGGGGTTTCGGAACAATGAGCAGTTCTTC.

This chain uses TRBV5-1 with TRBJ1-6; D remains unclear. V gave up 1 base and J gave up 10 bases, with 12 bases separating them. There are 14 residues in the CDR3. From germline, CDR1 is SGHRS and CDR2 YFSETQ. The CDR3 DNA sequence: TGCGCCAGCAGCTTGTCCAAGTTCAGGTCACCCCTCCACTTT. The encoded protein is CASSLSKFRSPLHF.

The gene calls are TRBV18 and TRBJ2-5; a weak D match, TRBD1 (5 bases). Germline CDR1 is KGHSH and CDR2 is LQKENI. V shed 3 bases and J shed 4 bases, with 9 bases lying between them. This CDR3 contains 13 residues. CDR3 in DNA: TGTGCCAGCTCACCGACAGATGTAGAGACCCAGTACTTC. It specifies CASSPTDVETQYF.